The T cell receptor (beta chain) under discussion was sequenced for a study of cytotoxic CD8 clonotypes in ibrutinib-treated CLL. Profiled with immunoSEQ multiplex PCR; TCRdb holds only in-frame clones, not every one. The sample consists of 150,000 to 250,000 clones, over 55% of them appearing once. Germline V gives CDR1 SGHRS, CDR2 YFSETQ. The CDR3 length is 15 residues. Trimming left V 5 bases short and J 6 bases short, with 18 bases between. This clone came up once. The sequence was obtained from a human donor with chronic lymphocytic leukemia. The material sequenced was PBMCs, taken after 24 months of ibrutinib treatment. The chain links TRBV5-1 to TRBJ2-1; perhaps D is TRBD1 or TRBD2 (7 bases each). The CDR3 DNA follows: TGCGCCAGCAGGGTGGGAGGGGGCGAGATCAATGAGCAGTTCTTC. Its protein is CASRVGGGEINEQFF.